Given below is one T cell receptor beta chain in context. The antigen is unknown. The CDR3 has 16 residues. The V segment lost 0 bases and the J segment 2 bases; nucleotides outside the gene matches: 5. Germline V lookup: CDR1 MGHRA, CDR2 YSYEKL. These data come from a study of T-cell memory formation after mild COVID-19. In the study overall: For the most part, TCR clusters were specific to one donor.

Using constant-segment primers, 5'RACE produced TCR alpha and TCR beta cDNA libraries carrying sample barcodes and UMIs. TCRdb analysed the 5' RACE reads with MiXCR anew, one entry per CDR3 protein. The sample records approximately 410,000 distinct CDR3 sequences, 20% to 30% being singletons. Study-level results: The finding that pre-infection memory included some responding clones suggested that cross-reactive memory joined.

The sample comprised PBMCs or a T cell subset sorted from them (not recorded which). The rearrangement joins TRBV4-1 to TRBJ2-7; 9 bases are shared with TRBD2. This TCR derives from an adult woman who had mild COVID-19 (a few samples of this study predate the infection). Cell type and time point are not known. The CDR3 DNA reads as TGCGCCAGCAGCCAAGATGAGCGGGGGGTCGCCTACGAGCAGTACTTC. Translation gives CASSQDERGVAYEQYF.